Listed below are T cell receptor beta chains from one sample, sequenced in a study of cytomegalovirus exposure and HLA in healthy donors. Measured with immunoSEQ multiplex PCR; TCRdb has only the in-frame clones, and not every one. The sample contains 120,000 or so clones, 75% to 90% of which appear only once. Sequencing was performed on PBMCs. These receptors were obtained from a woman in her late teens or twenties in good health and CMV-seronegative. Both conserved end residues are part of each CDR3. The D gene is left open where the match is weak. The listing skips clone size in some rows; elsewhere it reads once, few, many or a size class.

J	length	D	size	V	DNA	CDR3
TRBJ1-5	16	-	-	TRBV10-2	TGCGCCAGCAGTGACCGCGGGACCTCTTCCAATCAGCCCCAGCATTTT	CASSDRGTSSNQPQHF
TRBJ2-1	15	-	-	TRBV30	TGTGCCTACTCGCCAGGGGCGAGCTCCTACAATGAGCAGTTCTTC	CAYSPGASSYNEQFF
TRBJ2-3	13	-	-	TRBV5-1	TGCGCCAGCGCAGCGCTCCGCACAGATACGCAGTATTTT	CASAALRTDTQYF
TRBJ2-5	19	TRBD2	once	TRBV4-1	TGCGCCAGCAGCCTACTAGGACTAGCGGGGGGCCCCCCTGAGGAGACCCAGTACTTC	CASSLLGLAGGPPEETQYF
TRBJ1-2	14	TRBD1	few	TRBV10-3	TGTGCCATCAGTGAGCCGGGACAGTACTATGGCTACACCTTC	CAISEPGQYYGYTF
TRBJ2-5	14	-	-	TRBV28	TGTGCCAGCAGCTTAAAACGCGGGGTTGTGACCCAGTACTTC	CASSLKRGVVTQYF
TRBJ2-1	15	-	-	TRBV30	TGTGCCTGGAGTGCAGCGCGCATCTCCTACAATGAGCAGTTCTTC	CAWSAARISYNEQFF
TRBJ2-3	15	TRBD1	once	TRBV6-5	TGTGCCAGCAGGAATCTGGACAGGGGGCCAGATACGCAGTATTTT	CASRNLDRGPDTQYF
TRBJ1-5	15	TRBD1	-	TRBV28	TGTGCCAGCAGTTCTCCGGACAGGACTGGTCAGCCCCAGCATTTT	CASSSPDRTGQPQHF
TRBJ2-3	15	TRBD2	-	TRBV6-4	TGTGCCAGCAGTGACTCTAGCGGGGGGGCAGATACGCAGTATTTT	CASSDSSGGADTQYF
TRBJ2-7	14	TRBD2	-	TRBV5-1	TGCGCCAGCAGCTTGGAGGGACTACCCTACGAGCAGTACTTC	CASSLEGLPYEQYF
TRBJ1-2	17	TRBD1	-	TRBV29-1	TGCAGCGTTGAAGATCGAGGGACAGGGGCAATTGTAGTTGGCTACACCTTC	CSVEDRGTGAIVVGYTF
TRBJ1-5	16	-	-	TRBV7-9	TGTGCCAGCAGCTTAGTAGTGGGCTATAGCAATCAGCCCCAGCATTTT	CASSLVVGYSNQPQHF
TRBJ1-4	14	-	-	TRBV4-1	TGCGCCAGCAGCGGGGGGTTTTTTCATGAAAAACTGTTTTTT	CASSGGFFHEKLFF
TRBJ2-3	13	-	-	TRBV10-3	TGTGCCATCAGCGGGACACCCACAGATACGCAGTATTTT	CAISGTPTDTQYF
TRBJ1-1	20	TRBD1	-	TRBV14	TGTGCCAGCAGCCAAGAGCCCAAGGTACAGGGGGCACGTGGGAACACTGAAGCTTTCTTT	CASSQEPKVQGARGNTEAFF
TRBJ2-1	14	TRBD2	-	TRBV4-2	TGTGCCAGCAGTTTACTAGCGGGAGTCCATGAGCAGTTCTTC	CASSLLAGVHEQFF
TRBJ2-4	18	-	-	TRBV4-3	TGCGCCAGCAGCCATCAACGCTATCAGGTGGGGCTAAGGAACATTCAGTACTTC	CASSHQRYQVGLRNIQYF
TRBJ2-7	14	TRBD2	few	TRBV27	TGTGCCAGCAGTTTGGGGCAGGGAGGGAACGAGCAGTACTTC	CASSLGQGGNEQYF
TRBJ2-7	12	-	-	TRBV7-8	TGTGCCAGCAGCGCCTGGGCGGGAGAGCAGTACTTC	CASSAWAGEQYF
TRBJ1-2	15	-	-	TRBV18	TGTGCCAGCTCACCCACTGAGGCTGTGGACTATGGCTACACCTTC	CASSPTEAVDYGYTF
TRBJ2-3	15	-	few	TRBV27	TGTGCCAGCAGTTTATCGTATCGTAACACAGATACGCAGTATTTT	CASSLSYRNTDTQYF
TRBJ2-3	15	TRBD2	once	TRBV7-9	TGTGCCAGCAAACTCGGACTAGCGCCCACAGATACGCAGTATTTT	CASKLGLAPTDTQYF
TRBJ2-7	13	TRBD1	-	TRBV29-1	TGCAGCGTCGGGACAGGTACCACCTACGAGCAGTACTTC	CSVGTGTTYEQYF
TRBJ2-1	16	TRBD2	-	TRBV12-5	TGTGCTAGTGGTTTGGTACTGGGGGGGGCCTACAATGAGCAGTTCTTC	CASGLVLGGAYNEQFF
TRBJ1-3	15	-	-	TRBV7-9	TGTGCCAGCAGCTCCGACGGACTCTCTGGAAACACCATATATTTT	CASSSDGLSGNTIYF
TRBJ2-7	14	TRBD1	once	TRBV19	TGTGCCAGTAGTAGTGGGACAGGGGGTACCGAGCAGTACTTC	CASSSGTGGTEQYF
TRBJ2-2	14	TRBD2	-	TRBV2	TGTGCCAGCAGTGGCACTAGCGGTACCGGGGAGCTGTTTTTT	CASSGTSGTGELFF
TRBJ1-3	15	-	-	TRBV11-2	TGTGCCAGCACCCCCCTAAGAGGAGGGGGAAACACCATATATTTT	CASTPLRGGGNTIYF
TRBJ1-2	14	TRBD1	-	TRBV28	TGTGCCAGCAGTTTAGGGGGGACAGTCGAGTCTATACACTTC	CASSLGGTVESIHF
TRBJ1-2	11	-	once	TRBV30	TGTGCCTGGATGATTGGGGGCGGCTACACCTTC	CAWMIGGGYTF
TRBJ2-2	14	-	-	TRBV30	TGTGCCTCTAAGGGGGACCTTAGCCCCGGGGAGCTGTTTTTT	CASKGDLSPGELFF
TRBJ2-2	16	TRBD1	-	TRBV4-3	TGCGCCAGCAGCCAAGGAGACAGGGGGCGTCCCGGGGAGCTGTTTTTT	CASSQGDRGRPGELFF
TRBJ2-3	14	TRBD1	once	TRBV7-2	TGTGCCAGCAGCTTATACAGGGGACAGGATACGCAGTATTTT	CASSLYRGQDTQYF
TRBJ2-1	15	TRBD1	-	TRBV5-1	TGCGCCAGCGCCTTCCGGGACAGGGCGGTCAATGAGCAGTTCTTC	CASAFRDRAVNEQFF
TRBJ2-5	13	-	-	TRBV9	TGTGCCAGCAGCGAAATCGGGGGAGAGACCCAGTACTTC	CASSEIGGETQYF
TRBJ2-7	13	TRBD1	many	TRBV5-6	TGTGCCAGCTTCCTGGACAGGGTTGGCGAGCAGTACTTC	CASFLDRVGEQYF
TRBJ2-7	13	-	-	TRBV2	TGTGCCAAACGGTCCTCGAGCTCCTACGAGCAGTACTTC	CAKRSSSSYEQYF
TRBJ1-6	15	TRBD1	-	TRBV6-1	TGTGCCAGCAGTGAAAGTGGGACAGGGGATTCACCCCTCCACTTT	CASSESGTGDSPLHF
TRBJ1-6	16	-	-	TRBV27	TGTGCCAGCACGGAAACGGCTTACGGGTATAATTCACCCCTCCACTTT	CASTETAYGYNSPLHF
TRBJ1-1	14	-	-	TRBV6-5	TGTGCCAGCAGTTACCGGCCGCGGGACGGAGAAGCTTTCTTT	CASSYRPRDGEAFF
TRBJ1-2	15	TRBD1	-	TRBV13	TGTGCCAGCAGCTCCCGGGACAGACCTAACTATGGCTACACCTTC	CASSSRDRPNYGYTF
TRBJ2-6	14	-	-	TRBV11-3	TGTGCCAGCAGCTTATCTACTGGGGCCAACGTCCTGACTTTC	CASSLSTGANVLTF
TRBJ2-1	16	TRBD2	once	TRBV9	TGTGCCAGCAGCGTAGATGCGGGGGGGCTTTACAATGAGCAGTTCTTC	CASSVDAGGLYNEQFF
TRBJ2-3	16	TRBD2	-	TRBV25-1	TGTGCCAGCAGTGAATGGGCTAGCGGGGGGGGAGATACGCAGTATTTT	CASSEWASGGGDTQYF
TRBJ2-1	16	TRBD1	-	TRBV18	TGTGCCAGCTCACCATACGGACAGGGCACCTACAATGAGCAGTTCTTC	CASSPYGQGTYNEQFF
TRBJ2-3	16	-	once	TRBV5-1	TGCGCCAGCAGTAGCAGCGTGGAGGCGCACACAGATACGCAGTATTTT	CASSSSVEAHTDTQYF
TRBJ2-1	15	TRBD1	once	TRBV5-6	TGTGCCAGCAGCCTGCCGGGACAGGATTACAATGAGCAGTTCTTC	CASSLPGQDYNEQFF
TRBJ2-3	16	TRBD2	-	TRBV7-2	TGTGCCAGCAGCTTTGGGACTAGCGGGACCACAGATACGCAGTATTTT	CASSFGTSGTTDTQYF
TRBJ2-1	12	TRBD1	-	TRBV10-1	TGCGCCAGCAGTGGACCCGGGACAGGGGCGTTCTTC	CASSGPGTGAFF
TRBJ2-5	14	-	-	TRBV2	TGTGCCAGCAGTGAGGGGCCGGGTTTAGAGACCCAGTACTTC	CASSEGPGLETQYF
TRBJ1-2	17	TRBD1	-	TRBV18	TGTGCCAGCTCACTTAATTCCCCCGGGACAGATAACTATGGCTACACCTTC	CASSLNSPGTDNYGYTF
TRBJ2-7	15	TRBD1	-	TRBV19	TGTGCCAGTAGACTCGGACAGGGCGTAGAAGGCGAGCAGTACTTC	CASRLGQGVEGEQYF
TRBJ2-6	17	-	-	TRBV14	TGTGCCAGCAGCCAAGACATGGCGGCGGATGGGGCCAACGTCCTGACTTTC	CASSQDMAADGANVLTF
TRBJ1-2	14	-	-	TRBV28	TGTGCCAGCAGTCTCGGACAGACTTTCTATGGCTACACCTTC	CASSLGQTFYGYTF
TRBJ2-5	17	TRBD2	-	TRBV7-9	TGTGCCAGCAGCTTAGAAGCGGGAGGGCCGGGCCAAGAGACCCAGTACTTC	CASSLEAGGPGQETQYF
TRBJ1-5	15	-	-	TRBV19	TGTGCCAGTGGGACGACAGCCGGCGGGGATCAGCCCCAGCATTTT	CASGTTAGGDQPQHF
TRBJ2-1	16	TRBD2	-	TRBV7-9	TGTGCCAGCAGCTTAGGGCCCGGGACTAGCGACAATGAGCAGTTCTTC	CASSLGPGTSDNEQFF
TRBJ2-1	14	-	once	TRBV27	TGTGCCAGCAGTTTAGTAGGGGCCTACAATGAGCAGTTCTTC	CASSLVGAYNEQFF